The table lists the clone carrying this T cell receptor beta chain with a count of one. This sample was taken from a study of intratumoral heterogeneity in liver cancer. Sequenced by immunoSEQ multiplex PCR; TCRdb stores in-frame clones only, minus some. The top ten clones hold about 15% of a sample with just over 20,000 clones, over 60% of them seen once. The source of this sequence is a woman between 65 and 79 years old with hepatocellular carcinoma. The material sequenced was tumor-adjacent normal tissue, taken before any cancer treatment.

CDR3 sequence (DNA): TGTGCCACCAGCAGGGGGGCTCCTGAGAAGACCCAGTACTTC. This encodes CATSRGAPEKTQYF. V and J are TRBV15 and TRBJ2-5, with D maybe TRBD1 (6 bases). V was trimmed by 3 bases and J by 6 bases, leaving 14 bases between them. The CDR3 consists of 14 residues. From germline, CDR1 is LNHNV and CDR2 YYDKDF (reference sequence).